Below, one T cell receptor beta chain is given with its context. Its antigen is unknown. Measured with immunoSEQ multiplex PCR; TCRdb has only the in-frame clones, and not every one. The table shows 150,000 to 160,000 clones, with around 87% occurring only once. The data belong to a study of T cell responses to AZD1222 COVID-19 vaccine. Study-level points and caveats: Vaccine-related CD4 TCRs covered spike, predominating at 160-218 and 743-854. Nearly half of spike-specific TCRs reportedly target unmutated variant regions. Donors in the cohort were predominantly white British and more often female, and clonal diversity was possibly underestimated.

The CDR3 runs to 16 residues. The V end was cut by 2 bases, the J end by 1 base, with 12 bases between. From germline, CDR1 is MDHEN and CDR2 SYDVKM. The origin of this receptor is an adult who received the AZD1222 COVID-19 vaccine. The J gene is TRBJ2-1, the V gene TRBV28; D remains ambiguous. Here the sequenced sample was peripheral blood, taken 28 days after the second AZD1222 dose. The CDR3 loop reads CASSLVRHTSYNEQFF. The CDR3 DNA is TGTGCCAGCAGTTTAGTGAGGCATACATCCTACAATGAGCAGTTCTTC.